This TCR beta chain was found in a study of T cell responses to AZD1222 COVID-19 vaccine. Some clones are missing from TCRdb's copy, which holds only in-frame ones; the method was immunoSEQ multiplex PCR. The profile covers fewer than 150,000 clones, with approximately 90% appearing a single time and over 8.5% taken by the ten largest. Second-dose intervals near 4 or 12 weeks were combined. With regard to this clone: Its antigen is still unknown.

Study-level points and caveats: Seropositive at baseline were only six AZD1222 recipients.

The TCR originated in an adult who received the AZD1222 COVID-19 vaccine. Here the sequenced sample was peripheral blood, taken 28 days after the second AZD1222 dose.

The CDR3: CASSRPLATNEKLFF. CDR3 sequence (DNA): TGTGCCAGCAGCCGACCCCTTGCAACTAATGAAAAACTGTTTTTT. The chain is built from TRBV6-6 and TRBJ1-4; D not resolved. V was clipped by 6 bases and J by 0 bases, with 11 bases between them. This CDR3 region has 15 residues. CDR1 MNHNY and CDR2 SVGAGI come from the germline V gene (reference sequence).